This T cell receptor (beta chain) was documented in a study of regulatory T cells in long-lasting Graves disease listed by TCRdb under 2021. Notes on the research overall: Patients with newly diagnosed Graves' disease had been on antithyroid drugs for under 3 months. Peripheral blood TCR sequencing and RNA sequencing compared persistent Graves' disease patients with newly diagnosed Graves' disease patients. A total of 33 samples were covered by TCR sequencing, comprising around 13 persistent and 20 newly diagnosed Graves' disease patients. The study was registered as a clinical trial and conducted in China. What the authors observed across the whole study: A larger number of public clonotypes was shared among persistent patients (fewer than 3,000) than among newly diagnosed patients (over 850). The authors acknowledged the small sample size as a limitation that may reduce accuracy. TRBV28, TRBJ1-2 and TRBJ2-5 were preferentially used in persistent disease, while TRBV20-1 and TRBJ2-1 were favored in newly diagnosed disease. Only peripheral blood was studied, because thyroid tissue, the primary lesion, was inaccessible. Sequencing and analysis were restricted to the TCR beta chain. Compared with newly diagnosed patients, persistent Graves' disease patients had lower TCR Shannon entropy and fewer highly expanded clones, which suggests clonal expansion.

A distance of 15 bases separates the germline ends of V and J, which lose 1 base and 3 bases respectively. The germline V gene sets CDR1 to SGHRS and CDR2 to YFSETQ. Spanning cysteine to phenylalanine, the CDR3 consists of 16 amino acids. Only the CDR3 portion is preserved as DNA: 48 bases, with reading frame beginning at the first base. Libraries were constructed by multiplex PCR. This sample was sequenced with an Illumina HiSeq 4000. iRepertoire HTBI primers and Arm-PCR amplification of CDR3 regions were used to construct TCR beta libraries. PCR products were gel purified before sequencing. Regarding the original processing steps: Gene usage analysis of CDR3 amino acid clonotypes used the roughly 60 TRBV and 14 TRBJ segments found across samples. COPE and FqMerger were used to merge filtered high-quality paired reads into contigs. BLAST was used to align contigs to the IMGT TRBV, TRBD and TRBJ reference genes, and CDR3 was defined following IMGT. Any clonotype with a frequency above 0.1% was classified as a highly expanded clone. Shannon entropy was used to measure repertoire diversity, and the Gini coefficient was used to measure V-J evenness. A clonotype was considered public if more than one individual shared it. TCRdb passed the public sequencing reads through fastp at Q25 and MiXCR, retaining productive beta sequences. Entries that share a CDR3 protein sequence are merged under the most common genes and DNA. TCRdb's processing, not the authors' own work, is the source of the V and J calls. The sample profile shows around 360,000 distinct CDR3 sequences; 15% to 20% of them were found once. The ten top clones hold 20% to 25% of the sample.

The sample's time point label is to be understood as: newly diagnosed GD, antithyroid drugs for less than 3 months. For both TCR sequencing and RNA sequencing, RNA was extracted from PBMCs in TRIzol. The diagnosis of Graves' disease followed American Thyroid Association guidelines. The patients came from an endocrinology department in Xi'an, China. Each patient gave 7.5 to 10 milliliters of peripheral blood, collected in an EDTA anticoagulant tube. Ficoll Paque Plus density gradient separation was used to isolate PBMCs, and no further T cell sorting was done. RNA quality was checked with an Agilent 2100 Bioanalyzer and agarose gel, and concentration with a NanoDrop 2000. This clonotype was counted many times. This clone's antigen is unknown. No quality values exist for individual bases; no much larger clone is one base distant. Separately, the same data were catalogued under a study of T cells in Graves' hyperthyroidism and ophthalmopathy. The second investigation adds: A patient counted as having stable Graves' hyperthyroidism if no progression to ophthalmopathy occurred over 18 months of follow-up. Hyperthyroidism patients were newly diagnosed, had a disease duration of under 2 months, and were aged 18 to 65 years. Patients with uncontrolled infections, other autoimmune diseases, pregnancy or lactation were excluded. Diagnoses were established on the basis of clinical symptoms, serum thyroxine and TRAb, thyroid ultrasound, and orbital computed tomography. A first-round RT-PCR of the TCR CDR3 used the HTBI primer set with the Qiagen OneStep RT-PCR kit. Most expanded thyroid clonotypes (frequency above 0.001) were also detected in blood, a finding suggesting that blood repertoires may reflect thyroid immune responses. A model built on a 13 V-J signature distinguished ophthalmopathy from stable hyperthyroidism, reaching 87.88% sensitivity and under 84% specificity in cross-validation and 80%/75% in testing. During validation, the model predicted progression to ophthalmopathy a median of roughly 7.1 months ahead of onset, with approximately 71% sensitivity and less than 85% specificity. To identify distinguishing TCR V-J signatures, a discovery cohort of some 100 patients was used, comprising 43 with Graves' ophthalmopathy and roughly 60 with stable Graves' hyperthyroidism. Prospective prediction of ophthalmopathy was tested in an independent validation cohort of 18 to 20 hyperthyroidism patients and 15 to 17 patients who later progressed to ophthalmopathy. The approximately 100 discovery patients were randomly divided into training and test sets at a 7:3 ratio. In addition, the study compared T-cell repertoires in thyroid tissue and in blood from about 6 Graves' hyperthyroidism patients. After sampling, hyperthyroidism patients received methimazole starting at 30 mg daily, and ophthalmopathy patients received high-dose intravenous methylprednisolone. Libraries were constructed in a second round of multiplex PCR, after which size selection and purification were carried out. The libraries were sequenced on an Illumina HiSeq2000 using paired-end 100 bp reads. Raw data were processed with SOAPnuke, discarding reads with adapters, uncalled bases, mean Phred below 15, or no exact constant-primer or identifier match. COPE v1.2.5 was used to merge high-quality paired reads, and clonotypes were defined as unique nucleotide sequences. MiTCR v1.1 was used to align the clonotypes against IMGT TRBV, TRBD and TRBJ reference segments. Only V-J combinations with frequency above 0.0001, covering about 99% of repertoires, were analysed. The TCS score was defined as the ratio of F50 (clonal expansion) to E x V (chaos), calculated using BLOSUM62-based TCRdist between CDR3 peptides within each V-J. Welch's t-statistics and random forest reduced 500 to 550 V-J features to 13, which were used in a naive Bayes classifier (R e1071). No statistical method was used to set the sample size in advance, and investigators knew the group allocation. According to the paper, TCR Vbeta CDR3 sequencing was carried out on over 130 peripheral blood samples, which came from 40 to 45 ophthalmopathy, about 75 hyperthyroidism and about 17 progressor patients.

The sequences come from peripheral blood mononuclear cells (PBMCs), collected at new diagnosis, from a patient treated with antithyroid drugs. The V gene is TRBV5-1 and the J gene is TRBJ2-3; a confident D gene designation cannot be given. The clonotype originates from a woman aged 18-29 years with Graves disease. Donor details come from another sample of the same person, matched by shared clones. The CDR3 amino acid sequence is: CASSLLGAASTDTQYF. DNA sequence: TGCGCCAGCAGCTTGTTGGGTGCGGCAAGTACAGATACGCAGTATTTT.